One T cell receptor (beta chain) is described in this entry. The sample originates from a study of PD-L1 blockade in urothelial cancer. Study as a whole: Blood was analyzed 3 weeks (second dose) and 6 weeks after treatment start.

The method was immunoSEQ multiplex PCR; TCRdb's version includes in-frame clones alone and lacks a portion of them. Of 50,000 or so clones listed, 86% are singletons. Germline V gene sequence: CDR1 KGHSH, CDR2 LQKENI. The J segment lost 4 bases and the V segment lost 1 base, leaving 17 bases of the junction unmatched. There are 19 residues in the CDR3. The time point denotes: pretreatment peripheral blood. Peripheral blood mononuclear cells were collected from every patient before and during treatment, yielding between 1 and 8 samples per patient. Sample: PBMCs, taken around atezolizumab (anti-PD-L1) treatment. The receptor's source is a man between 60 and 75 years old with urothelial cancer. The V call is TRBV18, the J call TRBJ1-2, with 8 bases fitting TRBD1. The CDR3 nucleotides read TGTGCCAGCTCACCACGGGAGGCAGGGGGCAAGGGCCCGACCTATGGCTACACCTTC. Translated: CASSPREAGGKGPTYGYTF.